The next 26 T cell receptor beta chains were all read from a single sample in a study of T cell responses to AZD1222 COVID-19 vaccine. Produced via immunoSEQ multiplex PCR; TCRdb's table is partial and in-frame only. The sample contains 95,000 to 100,000 clones, over 75% of which appear only once. The material sequenced was peripheral blood, taken on day 0 of AZD1222 vaccination. These receptors all stem from an adult in good health.

V is TRBV29-1 and J is TRBJ1-4; 8 bases fit TRBD1. The germline CDR1 and CDR2 sequences are SQVTM and ANQGSEA. This CDR3 is built from 12 residues. V lost 4 bases, J lost 8 bases, and 3 bases stayed unmatched. This CDR3 is CSVGSGGEKLFF. CDR3 nucleotide sequence: TGCAGCGTTGGGTCAGGGGGCGAAAAACTGTTTTTT.

J is TRBJ2-7 and V is TRBV7-9, with D unresolved. The germline V gene encodes CDR1 SEHNR and CDR2 FQNEAQ (reference sequence). The CDR3 covers 14 residues. Trimming took off 5 bases at V and 0 bases at J, with 11 bases between the two ends. The CDR3 reads CASSQDGSSYEQYF. Written as DNA, the CDR3 is TGTGCCAGCAGCCAAGACGGTAGCTCCTACGAGCAGTACTTC.

The rearrangement links TRBV11-2 to TRBJ1-6; TRBD1 agrees at 8 bases. Germline V gives CDR1 SGHAT, CDR2 FQNNGV. Unmatched junction bases numbered 11, after V lost 3 bases and J lost 7 bases. The CDR3 sequence is 17 residues long. The CDR3 is CASSFRQGLLLNSPLHF. CDR3 nucleotides: TGTGCCAGCAGCTTCCGACAGGGGTTGTTGTTGAATTCACCCCTCCACTTT.

This chain joins TRBV5-1 and TRBJ2-7; the D is unclear. The CDR3 has 13 residues. CDR1 SGHRS and CDR2 YFSETQ come from the germline V gene. V was trimmed by 5 bases and J by 1 base, leaving 10 bases between them. CDR3 amino acids: CASRVAISYEQYF. The CDR3 DNA reads TGCGCCAGCAGGGTTGCAATATCCTACGAGCAGTACTTC.

The chain is built from TRBV6-4 and TRBJ1-1, with D unresolved. From germline, CDR1 is MRHNA and CDR2 SNTAGT. The CDR3 is 13 residues long. V lost 3 bases, J lost 0 bases, and 5 bases lay in between. The CDR3 DNA reads TGTGCCAGCAGTGAGGATATGAACACTGAAGCTTTCTTT. This encodes CASSEDMNTEAFF.

The V gene is TRBV27, the J gene TRBJ1-6; no firm D call. Germline values: CDR1 MNHEY, CDR2 SMNVEV (reference sequence). V was clipped by 0 bases and J by 6 bases, with 6 bases between them. The CDR3 runs to 14 residues. CDR3 sequence (DNA): TGTGCCAGCAGTTTATCAAGGTTTAATTCACCCCTCCACTTT. Protein sequence: CASSLSRFNSPLHF.

The genes are TRBV10-3 and TRBJ1-2; no reliable D call. The CDR3 runs to 12 residues. The V and J ends lost 6 bases and 5 bases respectively, with 10 bases between them. Germline V gene sequence: CDR1 ENHRY, CDR2 SYGVKD. The CDR3 DNA reads TGTGCCATCAGGGCAGGAAATTATGGCTACACCTTC. Translating it yields CAIRAGNYGYTF.

Of note for this clone: An end of the junction does not agree with germline; a read error may underlie this. CDR3 loop: CATSGEDVWGGEQYF. DNA for the CDR3: TGTGCCACCAGCGGAGAGGATGTGTGGGGAGGCGAGCAGTACTTC. The chain joins TRBV15 to TRBJ2-7, with a weak D call TRBD2 (6 bases). Germline V lookup: CDR1 LNHNV, CDR2 YYDKDF (reference sequence). There are 15 residues in the CDR3.

This sequence joins TRBV12-3 or TRBV12-4 and TRBJ1-2; 8 bases are a match to TRBD1. The J segment lost 8 bases and the V segment lost 5 bases, leaving 4 bases of the junction unmatched. This CDR3 is 12 amino acids long. CDR3 sequence reads: CASSRQGRGYTF. The DNA of the CDR3 is TGTGCCAGCAGTCGACAGGGGAGAGGCTACACCTTC.

V usage is TRBV25-1 and J usage is TRBJ1-1; possible D gene TRBD1, 5 bases. This CDR3 region has 15 residues. CDR1 and CDR2 (germline): MGHDK, SYGVNS. V shed 5 bases and J shed 1 base, with 14 bases lying between them. CDR3 DNA: TGTGCCAGCAGTATAGATCCCCAGGGGAACACTGAAGCTTTCTTT. Amino acids: CASSIDPQGNTEAFF.

The chain couples TRBV2 to TRBJ2-5; D gene ambiguous. The CDR3 runs 12 residues. CDR1 SNHLY and CDR2 FYNNEI come from the germline V gene. Trimming pared 4 bases from V and 4 bases from J, leaving 7 bases between. The CDR3 spells CASSADRETQYF. DNA of the CDR3: TGTGCCAGCAGTGCCGACCGAGAGACCCAGTACTTC. The full variable domain, rest sourced from reference TRBV2 and TRBJ2-5, is EPEVTQTPSHQVTQMGQEVILRCVPISNHLYFYWYRQILGQKVEFLVSFYNNEISEKSEIFDDQFSVERPDGSNFTLKIRSTKLEDSAMYFCASSADRETQYFGPGTRLLVL.

This chain uses TRBV28 with TRBJ2-1, with 14 nucleotides matching TRBD2. The CDR3 has 19 amino acids. Germline CDR1 reads MDHEN; CDR2 reads SYDVKM. J was trimmed by 7 bases and V by 4 bases; bases with no gene match: 15. CDR3 nucleotide sequence: TGTGCCAGCAGTTCCCCCGGCGGGGGACTAGCGGGGGTCGGGAATGAGCAGTTCTTC. It translates to CASSSPGGGLAGVGNEQFF. Together with reference TRBV28 and TRBJ2-1, the CDR3 gives the full variable domain: DVKVTQSSRYLVKRTGEKVFLECVQDMDHENMFWYRQDPGLGLRLIYFSYDVKMKEKGDIPEGYSVSREKKERFSLILESASTNQTSMYLCASSSPGGGLAGVGNEQFFGPGTRLTVL.

J is TRBJ1-6 and V is TRBV19; the match to TRBD1 covers 8 bases. In germline, CDR1 is LNHDA, CDR2 SQIVND (reference sequence). Germline trimming cut 4 bases from V and 7 bases from J; bases unmatched to any gene: 6. The CDR3 runs 15 residues. The DNA for the CDR3 is TGTGCCAGTAGTAGCGACAGGGGTAAGAATTCACCCCTCCACTTT. It translates to CASSSDRGKNSPLHF.

The chain is built from TRBV18 and TRBJ1-6; D gene uncertain. V was trimmed by 3 bases and J by 10 bases, leaving 10 bases between them. Germline CDR1 is KGHSH and CDR2 is LQKENI. The CDR3 extends over 13 amino acids. CDR3 loop: CASSPSSVSPLHF. DNA of the CDR3: TGTGCCAGCTCACCTTCCAGTGTGTCACCCCTCCACTTT.

CDR3 sequence: CASSSTSGGSYNEQFF. The CDR3 DNA sequence: TGTGCCAGCAGCTCCACTAGCGGGGGGTCCTACAATGAGCAGTTCTTC. The chain links TRBV5-6 to TRBJ2-1; 12 nucleotides align to TRBD2. J lost 1 base, V lost 3 bases, and 2 bases had no gene match. The CDR3 has 16 amino acids. Germline CDR1 SGHDT, CDR2 YYEEEE.

This CDR3 is CASSQTQGWNYGYTF. Here the CDR3 DNA reads TGTGCCAGCAGCCAGACACAGGGGTGGAACTATGGCTACACCTTC. V is TRBV21-1 and J is TRBJ1-2; TRBD1 is taken as the D call from the table, unchecked against the DNA. TRBV21-1 is a known pseudogene. CDR3 size: 15 residues.

V gene TRBV9 combines with J gene TRBJ2-5; TRBD1 aligns across 7 bases. CDR3 length: 15 residues. V shed 0 bases, J shed 2 bases, and the junction held 4 bases outside the gene matches. The germline V gene encodes CDR1 SGDLS and CDR2 YYNGEE. CDR3 in DNA: TGTGCCAGCAGCGTAGTCGGACAGGCGCAAGAGACCCAGTACTTC. Translation: CASSVVGQAQETQYF. The complete variable domain, with remaining parts taken from reference TRBV9 and TRBJ2-5, reads DSGVTQTPKHLITATGQRVTLRCSPRSGDLSVYWYQQSLDQGLQFLIQYYNGEERAKGNILERFSAQQFPDLHSELNLSSLELGDSALYFCASSVVGQAQETQYFGPGTRLLVL.

The genes are TRBV28 and TRBJ1-4; possible D gene TRBD1, 5 bases. From germline, CDR1 is MDHEN and CDR2 SYDVKM. The CDR3 contains 15 residues. V lost 3 bases, J lost 0 bases, and 8 bases lay in between. The chain's CDR3 is CASSFFRATNEKLFF. In nucleotides, the CDR3 is TGTGCCAGCAGTTTCTTCAGGGCAACTAATGAAAAACTGTTTTTT.

This clone was detected only once. The chain employs TRBV28 and TRBJ1-3; D gene ambiguous. CDR3 length: 12 amino acids. Trimming took 6 bases from V and 4 from J, leaving 7 bases between them. The germline gives CDR1 MDHEN, CDR2 SYDVKM. The CDR3 DNA follows: TGTGCCAGCAGAAGAGAAGGAAACACCATATATTTT. Translated, it gives CASRREGNTIYF.

Here the CDR3 DNA reads TGTGCCACCAGCAGAGCGTCCCCGGAGGGCACTGAAGCTTTCTTT. As protein: CATSRASPEGTEAFF. The rearrangement uses TRBV15 and TRBJ1-1; D not certain. CDR1 is LNHNV and CDR2 is YYDKDF in the germline V gene (reference sequence). The V end lost 1 base, the J end lost 4 bases, and 13 bases lay between the germline ends. The CDR3 sequence is 15 residues long. The whole variable domain, filled in from reference TRBV15 and TRBJ1-1, reads DAMVIQNPRYQVTQFGKPVTLSCSQTLNHNVMYWYQQKSSQAPKLLFHYYDKDFNNEADTPDNFQSRRPNTSFCFLDIRSPGLGDTAMYLCATSRASPEGTEAFFGQGTRLTVV.

This clone was found once. The chain joins TRBV29-1 to TRBJ1-3; 11 bases map to TRBD1. The CDR3 consists of 14 residues. Germline V lookup: CDR1 SQVTM, CDR2 ANQGSEA. Trimming removed 7 bases from V and 2 bases from J; junction bases left unmatched: 4. CDR3 protein: CSAGQGATGNTIYF. Here the CDR3 DNA reads TGCAGCGCCGGACAGGGGGCGACTGGAAACACCATATATTTT. The full variable domain, with the rest looked up from reference TRBV29-1 and TRBJ1-3, is SAVISQKPSRDICQRGTSLTIQCQVDSQVTMMFWYRQQPGQSLTLIATANQGSEATYESGFVIDKFPISRPNLTFSTLTVSNMSPEDSSIYLCSAGQGATGNTIYFGEGSWLTVV.

The rearrangement uses TRBV7-6 and TRBJ1-2; D unclear. V gave up 0 bases and J gave up 8 bases, with 10 bases separating them. CDR3 length: 13 residues. Germline CDR1 reads SGHVS; CDR2 reads FNYEAQ. CDR3 loop: CASSLAEAGGYTF. CDR3 coding DNA: TGTGCCAGCAGCTTAGCAGAGGCGGGGGGCTACACCTTC.

The chain recombines TRBV19 with TRBJ1-5; no clear D gene. CDR1 LNHDA and CDR2 SQIVND come from the germline V gene (reference sequence). V was pared by 7 bases and J by 0 bases, with 13 bases between. CDR3 size: 15 residues. CDR3 loop: CASTKAPYSNQPQHF. Here the CDR3 DNA reads TGTGCCAGTACCAAGGCCCCCTATAGCAATCAGCCCCAGCATTTT.

This chain joins TRBV20-1 and TRBJ1-2; D is perhaps TRBD1 (6 bases). V gave up 6 bases and J gave up 8 bases, with 13 bases separating them. This CDR3 comprises 11 residues. The germline gives CDR1 DFQATT, CDR2 SNEGSKA (reference sequence). The CDR3 nucleotides are TGCAGTGCCCGACAGGAGGAGGGCTACACCTTC. It is translated as CSARQEEGYTF.

V gene TRBV9 combines with J gene TRBJ2-1, with 8 bases aligning to TRBD2. V dropped 3 bases and J dropped 8; count of bases not matched to a gene: 16. Germline V lookup: CDR1 SGDLS, CDR2 YYNGEE. CDR3 length equals 17 residues. The CDR3 region is CASSEGDRGGAGDEQFF. The CDR3 DNA reads as TGTGCCAGCAGCGAGGGCGATCGGGGGGGCGCCGGGGATGAGCAGTTCTTC.

V gene TRBV11-2 combines with J gene TRBJ2-1; D might be TRBD1 (6 bases). This CDR3 has 13 residues. Per the germline V gene, CDR1 is SGHAT and CDR2 is FQNNGV. The ends were cut back, 1 base at V and 5 bases at J, with 6 bases in the middle. The CDR3 nucleotides read TGTGCCAGCAGCTTAGGGGACAACAATGAGCAGTTCTTC. It specifies CASSLGDNNEQFF.